Listed below are T cell receptor beta chains from one sample, sequenced in a study of cytomegalovirus exposure and HLA in healthy donors. Some clones are missing from TCRdb's copy, which holds only in-frame ones; the method was immunoSEQ multiplex PCR. This sample has tens of thousands of clones, with about four fifths found just once. What was sequenced was PBMCs. The receptors come from a young woman in good health and CMV-seronegative. CDR3s include the opening cysteine and the closing phenylalanine or tryptophan.

V gene	J gene	CDR3 protein
TRBV18	TRBJ2-5	CASSPSGEETQYF
TRBV7-6	TRBJ1-1	CASSFQGWVNTEAFF
TRBV10-1	TRBJ2-7	CASSETGGETDEQYF
TRBV28	TRBJ1-3	CASRKTQGATGNTIYF
TRBV10-1	TRBJ2-7	CASSIGSSYEQYF
TRBV27	TRBJ2-3	CASSSRLAPNTDTQYF
TRBV4-1	TRBJ1-2	CASSQDLVGTGSGYTF
TRBV9	TRBJ2-7	CASSNRQRGEQYF
TRBV28	TRBJ2-3	CASSQYRDRVIDTQYF
TRBV27	TRBJ1-1	CASSSGQGGGNTEAFF
TRBV11-2	TRBJ2-7	CASSLVSGSLGEQYF
TRBV30	TRBJ1-6	CAWSGGGNSPLHF
TRBV30	TRBJ1-5	CAWSLGGGPNQPQHF
TRBV10-1	TRBJ2-1	CASSDPTSGRTSSYNEQFF
TRBV27	TRBJ2-5	CASSRTGWREETQYF